The rows below give T cell receptor beta chains drawn from one sample of a study of cytomegalovirus exposure and HLA in healthy donors. The protocol was immunoSEQ multiplex PCR, while the TCRdb copy is restricted to in-frame clones and leaves out a portion. This sample's table reports fewer than 200,000 clones. Sequencing was done on a sample of PBMCs. The receptors were gathered from a woman aged 60-70 years in good health and CMV-seronegative. The CDR3 runs from the conserved cysteine through the conserved F or W. The D gene is left open where the match is weak.

cdr3_length d_call j_call v_call cdr3_aa cdr3_nt
13 TRBD1 TRBJ2-1 TRBV10-3 CASTGTVGGEQFF TGTGCCAGCACCGGGACAGTTGGCGGTGAGCAGTTCTTC
17 TRBD2 TRBJ2-3 TRBV4-1 CASSQGIGLADTDTQYF TGCGCCAGCAGCCAAGGGATAGGGCTAGCGGACACAGATACGCAGTATTTT
14 TRBD2 TRBJ2-1 TRBV7-3 CASSRRGAYNEQFF TGTGCCAGCAGCCGCCGGGGGGCCTACAATGAGCAGTTCTTC
16 TRBD1 TRBJ1-6 TRBV6-5 CASSYRATGNNSPLHF TGTGCCAGCAGTTATCGGGCGACAGGGAACAATTCACCCCTCCACTTT
16 NA TRBJ2-3 TRBV6-5 CASSSRQRTSTDTQYF TGTGCCAGCAGTTCCCGACAGCGCACTAGCACAGATACGCAGTATTTT
13 TRBD1 TRBJ2-3 TRBV25-1 CASGRQGTDTQYF TGTGCCAGCGGCAGACAGGGGACAGATACGCAGTATTTT
19 TRBD1 TRBJ2-4 TRBV2 CASSRPTGTGILAKNIQYF TGTGCCAGCAGCCGCCCTACCGGGACAGGAATCTTAGCCAAAAACATTCAGTACTTC
12 TRBD1 TRBJ1-2 TRBV19 CASTTGDYGYTF TGTGCCAGTACCACAGGGGACTATGGCTACACCTTC
16 NA TRBJ1-4 TRBV19 CASSLARAATNEKLFF TGTGCCAGTAGTTTGGCCAGGGCGGCAACTAATGAAAAACTGTTTTTT
16 TRBD1 TRBJ1-1 TRBV25-1 CASRVPGQGLGTEAFF TGTGCCAGCAGGGTCCCGGGACAGGGGCTCGGGACTGAAGCTTTCTTT
14 TRBD1 TRBJ2-7 TRBV7-3 CASSEGQGAYEQYF TGTGCCAGCAGCGAGGGACAGGGAGCCTACGAGCAGTACTTC
17 NA TRBJ2-2 TRBV10-3 CAIGARGNRMNTGELFF TGTGCCATCGGTGCAAGGGGCAACCGGATGAACACCGGGGAGCTGTTTTTT
15 NA TRBJ2-2 TRBV7-3 CASSFTSTNTGELFF TGTGCCAGCAGCTTTACAAGTACGAACACCGGGGAGCTGTTTTTT
14 TRBD2 TRBJ2-1 TRBV14 CASSRTSGWNEQFF TGTGCCAGCAGCCGGACTAGCGGGTGGAATGAGCAGTTCTTC
14 NA TRBJ1-3 TRBV19 CATRPQGSGNTIYF TGTGCCACCAGACCCCAGGGATCTGGAAACACCATATATTTT
14 NA TRBJ2-2 TRBV6-5 CASSYLGGGGELFF TGTGCCAGCAGTTACCTAGGGGGTGGCGGGGAGCTGTTTTTT